These 13 T cell receptor beta chains originate from one sample sequenced in a study of T cell responses to AZD1222 COVID-19 vaccine. Produced via immunoSEQ multiplex PCR; TCRdb's table is partial and in-frame only. This sample has tens of thousands of clones, with about 90% found just once. Sample: peripheral blood, taken 28 days after the second AZD1222 dose. The receptors were sampled from an adult who received the AZD1222 COVID-19 vaccine.

This clone was found once. CDR3: CASSPDRSNTEAFF. The CDR3 nucleotides are TGTGCCAGCTCACCGGACAGGTCGAACACTGAAGCTTTCTTT. V is TRBV18 and J is TRBJ1-1; 7 bases are shared with TRBD1. J was trimmed by 1 base and V by 3 bases; bases with no gene match: 2. CDR1 is KGHSH and CDR2 is LQKENI in the germline V gene. This CDR3 region has 14 residues. Based on the CDR3 plus reference TRBV18 and TRBJ1-1, the full variable domain is NAGVMQNPRHLVRRRGQEARLRCSPMKGHSHVYWYRQLPEEGLKFMVYLQKENIIDESGMPKERFSAEFPKEGPSILRIQQVVRGDSAAYFCASSPDRSNTEAFFGQGTRLTVV.

CDR3 nucleotide sequence: TGTGCCAGCAGTTCGATGACAGGAATTAATGAAAAACTGTTTTTT. Its translation: CASSSMTGINEKLFF. The chain recombines TRBV6-5 with TRBJ1-4; a possible D gene is TRBD1 (6 bases). With 4 bases removed from V and 4 bases from J, the gap between germline ends came to 13 bases. Per the germline V gene, CDR1 is MNHEY and CDR2 is SVGAGI. CDR3 size: 15 residues.

The CDR3 nucleotides are TGTGCCAGCAGCCAAATGACAGGCATGAACACTGAAGCTTTCTTT. As protein: CASSQMTGMNTEAFF. The chain joins TRBV4-2 to TRBJ1-1, with D perhaps TRBD1 (6 bases). The CDR3 spans 15 residues. Per the germline V gene, CDR1 is LGHNA and CDR2 is YNFKEQ. The germline V and J ends were trimmed by 2 bases and 0 bases, with 10 bases remaining between them.

This chain joins TRBV5-1 and TRBJ2-3, with TRBD2 as a possible D gene (6 bases). This CDR3 contains 16 residues. The ends were cut back, 0 bases at V and 6 bases at J, with 17 bases in the middle. Germline CDR1 and CDR2: SGHRS and YFSETQ. For the CDR3, the DNA is TGCGCCAGCAGCTTGGCCTCGTCGGGAGTCTGGGATACGCAGTATTTT. Translated: CASSLASSGVWDTQYF. Looking up the rest from reference TRBV5-1 and TRBJ2-3 gives the full variable domain: KAGVTQTPRYLIKTRGQQVTLSCSPISGHRSVSWYQQTPGQGLQFLFEYFSETQRNKGNFPGRFSGRQFSNSRSEMNVSTLELGDSALYLCASSLASSGVWDTQYFGPGTRLTVL.

This clone has more than one count but fewer than ten. The chain uses TRBV14 and TRBJ1-1, with no clear D. V lost 0 bases to trimming and J lost 5 bases, with 7 bases between them. This CDR3 region has 13 residues. The germline CDR1 and CDR2 sequences are SGHDN and FVKESK. The CDR3 here is CASSQDLHTEAFF. The CDR3 DNA reads TGTGCCAGCAGCCAAGATTTGCATACTGAAGCTTTCTTT.

The chain joins TRBV30 to TRBJ1-2, with 9 bases lining up with TRBD1. Looked up from germline, CDR1 is GTSNPN and CDR2 is SVGIG (reference sequence). J gave up 6 bases and V 3 bases, and 2 bases lay outside the gene matches. There are 12 residues in the CDR3. The CDR3, as DNA: TGTGCCTGGAGCGGGACAGGGCATGGCTACACCTTC. It translates to CAWSGTGHGYTF. The whole variable domain, remainder taken from reference TRBV30 and TRBJ1-2, is SQTIHQWPATLVQPVGSPLSLECTVEGTSNPNLYWYRQAAGRGLQLLFYSVGIGQISSEVPQNLSASRPQDRQFILSSKKLLLSDSGFYLCAWSGTGHGYTFGSGTRLTVV.

CDR3 DNA: TGTGCCTGGTCTCCGGGCCTCGACGAGACCCAGTACTTC. Encoded protein: CAWSPGLDETQYF. The V and J genes are TRBV30 and TRBJ2-5, with D unclear. The V end was cut by 5 bases, the J end by 5 bases, with 15 bases between. Germline V CDR1 and CDR2: GTSNPN, SVGIG (reference sequence). The CDR3 runs to 13 residues.

This chain links TRBV7-2 with TRBJ2-7; D gene ambiguous. Germline V gene data show CDR1 as SGHTA and CDR2 as FQGNSA. V gave up 5 bases and J gave up 0 bases, with 8 bases separating them. The CDR3 extends over 13 amino acids. The CDR3: CASSPRASYEQYF. CDR3 DNA sequence: TGTGCCAGCAGCCCCCGCGCCTCCTACGAGCAGTACTTC.

V is TRBV6-2 or TRBV6-3 and J is TRBJ1-3; TRBD1 is a possible D gene (6 bases). V dropped 2 bases and J dropped 4 bases, with 18 bases sitting between them. Germline CDR1 reads MNHEY; CDR2 reads SVGEGT. This CDR3 comprises 17 residues. The CDR3 DNA is TGTGCCAGCAGTTACGCTGCCCCACGGGGGCTCGGAAACACCATATATTTT. Translation: CASSYAAPRGLGNTIYF.

V gene TRBV10-1 combines with J gene TRBJ2-7; tentative D call: TRBD2 (5 bases). Per the germline V gene, CDR1 is WNHNN and CDR2 is SYGVQD (reference sequence). The CDR3 has 16 amino acids. Trimming removed 2 bases at V and 0 bases at J, with 14 bases between. The DNA for the CDR3 is TGCGCCAGCAGTGAGCTCGGTAGCGCACGCTCCTACGAGCAGTACTTC. Residues: CASSELGSARSYEQYF.

V usage is TRBV18 and J usage is TRBJ2-1, with a tentative D call TRBD2 (6 bases). V was cut by 3 bases and J by 2 bases, with 11 bases left in between. Germline assignment: CDR1 KGHSH and CDR2 LQKENI. There are 15 residues in the CDR3. Here the CDR3 DNA reads TGTGCCAGCTCACCTAAAGCGGGTACCTACAATGAGCAGTTCTTC. It yields the protein CASSPKAGTYNEQFF.

In this sample, this clone turned up once. The V and J genes are TRBV19 and TRBJ1-1; D not resolved. Trimming cost V 5 bases and J 1 base, with 8 bases left between them. The CDR3 has 13 amino acids. The germline gives CDR1 LNHDA, CDR2 SQIVND (reference sequence). This chain's CDR3 is CASSFRGNTEAFF. Here the CDR3 DNA reads TGTGCCAGTAGTTTCCGGGGGAACACTGAAGCTTTCTTT.

The chain has TRBV19 and TRBJ2-3; 10 bases map to TRBD2. The CDR3 length is 17 residues. Germline CDR1 is LNHDA and CDR2 is SQIVND (reference sequence). V gave up 2 bases and J gave up 0 bases; unmatched junction bases: 5. CDR3 residues: CASSISGRAVSTDTQYF. The CDR3 nucleotides are TGTGCCAGTAGTATAAGCGGGAGGGCGGTAAGCACAGATACGCAGTATTTT. The full variable domain, with the rest looked up from reference TRBV19 and TRBJ2-3, is DGGITQSPKYLFRKEGQNVTLSCEQNLNHDAMYWYRQDPGQGLRLIYYSQIVNDFQKGDIAEGYSVSREKKESFPLTVTSAQKNPTAFYLCASSISGRAVSTDTQYFGPGTRLTVL.